This TCR beta chain was observed in a study of cytomegalovirus exposure and HLA in healthy donors. A note on this clone: No antigen is known for it.

PCR involved 60 Vbeta and 13 Jbeta primers. Only in-frame clones appear in the TCRdb table, and some are missing; sequencing was by immunoSEQ multiplex PCR. The sample contains approximately 100,000 clones, 65% to 80% of which appear only once. Study-wide results and caveats: An Asian-associated ancestry cluster reportedly showed fewer N-insertions than the roughly 700-donor mean in a later analysis. In a later analysis, a missense DCLRE1C variant was linked to TCR beta V- and J-gene trimming. A list of around 160 TCR beta chains associated with cytomegalovirus was given. A prior analysis recorded that most TCR beta V segments were productive about 90% or about 30% of the time.

The germline V and J ends were trimmed by 3 bases and 2 bases, with 9 bases remaining between them. The CDR3 spans 14 residues. Germline V gene data show CDR1 as SGHVS and CDR2 as FQNEAQ. Specimen: PBMCs. The TCR originated in a female donor in good health and CMV-seronegative. This rearrangement joins TRBV7-8 to TRBJ2-3; D not certain. CDR3 region: CASSFRGYTDTQYF. Written as DNA, the CDR3 is TGTGCCAGCAGCTTCCGAGGATACACAGATACGCAGTATTTT.